Below are 29 T cell receptor beta chains sequenced from a single sample in a study of vaccination effects on CD4 cells after COVID-19. Clones were read by immunoSEQ multiplex PCR, and TCRdb kept only the in-frame ones, dropping some. The sample shows more than 45,000 clones, 65% to 80% of them seen only once. For these TCRs, the target antigens are not known. Antigen-specific CD4+ T cells expanded by the ViraFEST assay with viral peptide pools were then sequenced. With more than 9 days of culture completed, CD4+ T cells were isolated. From March to December 2020, the person had a SARS-CoV-2 infection that was confirmed by PCR. Material: CD4+ T cells from PBMCs cultured with HIV peptides, obtained before COVID-19 vaccination. Subset specified: HIV-1 Nef peptide pool negative control/reference culture. Every receptor here comes from a human donor who had a prior SARS-CoV-2 infection.

V and J are TRBV7-2 and TRBJ2-4, with 8 bases aligning to TRBD1. Germline lookup yields CDR1 SGHTA and CDR2 FQGNSA. This CDR3 has 13 amino acids. The V gene end was trimmed by 3 bases and the J gene end by 6 bases; junction bases not matched to a gene: 1. In DNA, the CDR3 is TGTGCCAGCAGCTTCCAGGGGGCAAACATTCAGTACTTC. This gives the protein CASSFQGANIQYF. Based on the CDR3 plus reference TRBV7-2 and TRBJ2-4, the full variable domain is GAGVSQSPSNKVTEKGKDVELRCDPISGHTALYWYRQSLGQGLEFLIYFQGNSAPDKSGLPSDRFSAERTGGSVSTLTIQRTQQEDSAVYLCASSFQGANIQYFGAGTRLSVL.

This chain connects TRBV4-2 to TRBJ2-5; 7 nucleotides agree with TRBD2. Germline V gene lookup returns CDR1 LGHNA and CDR2 YNFKEQ. The CDR3 runs to 17 residues. Trimming removed 1 base from V and 2 bases from J; junction bases left unmatched: 10. In DNA form, the CDR3 reads TGTGCCAGCAGCCAAGGGGCTGGCGGGAGTGAACAAGAGACCCAGTACTTC. It is translated as CASSQGAGGSEQETQYF.

The chain is built from TRBV2 and TRBJ2-2; TRBD2 matches 8 bases. This CDR3 has 14 residues. The trim removed 7 bases at V and 3 bases at J, leaving 4 bases unmatched. The V gene's germline CDR1 is SNHLY and CDR2 FYNNEI. CDR3 loop: CASTRTSYTGELFF. DNA of the CDR3: TGTGCCAGCACGAGGACTAGCTACACCGGGGAGCTGTTTTTT.

The chain is built from TRBV6-6 and TRBJ2-7; possibly TRBD2 for D (5 bases). The CDR3 extends over 15 amino acids. Germline lookup yields CDR1 MNHNY and CDR2 SVGAGI (reference sequence). V gave up 0 bases and J gave up 0 bases, with 9 bases separating them. The CDR3, as DNA: TGTGCCAGCAGTTACTCGACTATGAGCTCCTACGAGCAGTACTTC. It yields the protein CASSYSTMSSYEQYF.

The chain uses TRBV4-3 and TRBJ2-2, with 8 bases fitting TRBD1. J was trimmed by 3 bases and V by 3 bases; bases with no gene match: 0. Germline CDR1 is LGHNA and CDR2 is YSLEER. The CDR3 spans 14 residues. CDR3 nucleotides: TGCGCCAGCAGCCAGGACAGGGACACCGGGGAGCTGTTTTTT. This translates into CASSQDRDTGELFF.

The genes are TRBV5-1 and TRBJ1-2; weak D call: TRBD1 (6 bases). V was trimmed by 1 base and J by 8 bases, leaving 12 bases between them. Germline-derived CDR1 and CDR2 are SGHRS and YFSETQ. This CDR3 has 13 amino acids. CDR3 bases: TGCGCCAGCAGCTTGACTGCCGGGGGCGGCTACACCTTC. Protein product: CASSLTAGGGYTF.

The sample holds a few counts of this clone. The V gene is TRBV7-2, the J gene TRBJ1-5; tentatively, D is TRBD1 (5 bases). V was pared by 3 bases and J by 1 base, with 10 bases between. Germline values: CDR1 SGHTA, CDR2 FQGNSA. The CDR3 runs 15 residues. The CDR3 sequence is CASSFGGLSNQPQHF. DNA of the CDR3: TGTGCCAGCAGCTTTGGGGGTTTGAGCAATCAGCCCCAGCATTTT.

The chain combines TRBV4-2 with TRBJ2-3, with no clear D. The germline CDR1 and CDR2 sequences are LGHNA and YNFKEQ. With 4 bases removed from V and 6 bases from J, the gap between germline ends came to 11 bases. This CDR3 spans 13 amino acids. The CDR3 nucleotides read TGTGCCAGCAGCCCGCTGCTAGTGGATACGCAGTATTTT. It codes for CASSPLLVDTQYF.

The V and J genes are TRBV5-4 and TRBJ2-5, with 16 nucleotides matching TRBD2. Germline V gene data show CDR1 as SGHNT and CDR2 as YYREEE (reference sequence). The trim removed 4 bases at V and 2 bases at J, leaving 5 bases unmatched. This CDR3 spans 17 amino acids. DNA for the CDR3: TGTGCCAGCAGCGTTGGGACTAGCGGGAGGGCACAAGAGACCCAGTACTTC. This gives the protein CASSVGTSGRAQETQYF. The full variable domain, rest sourced from reference TRBV5-4 and TRBJ2-5, is ETGVTQSPTHLIKTRGQQVTLRCSSQSGHNTVSWYQQALGQGPQFIFQYYREEENGRGNFPPRFSGLQFPNYSSELNVNALELDDSALYLCASSVGTSGRAQETQYFGPGTRLLVL.

The chain joins TRBV11-2 to TRBJ1-2; 10 nucleotides agree with TRBD1. Germline values: CDR1 SGHAT, CDR2 FQNNGV. After removal of 2 bases from V and 6 bases from J, the junction contained 3 bases not matched to a gene. The CDR3 has 14 residues. The CDR3 here is CASSLRQGADGYTF. Written as DNA, the CDR3 is TGTGCCAGCAGCTTAAGACAGGGGGCAGATGGCTACACCTTC.

In its sample, this clone was seen once. The rearrangement joins TRBV9 to TRBJ2-1, with 8 bases fitting TRBD1. The CDR3 extends over 14 amino acids. J lost 9 bases, V lost 0 bases, and 5 bases had no gene match. Germline-derived CDR1 and CDR2 are SGDLS and YYNGEE. This CDR3 reads CASSVGQGAREQFF. The CDR3 bases are TGTGCCAGCAGCGTAGGTCAGGGGGCGCGTGAGCAGTTCTTC. Using reference TRBV9 and TRBJ2-1 for the parts outside the CDR3, the full variable domain is DSGVTQTPKHLITATGQRVTLRCSPRSGDLSVYWYQQSLDQGLQFLIQYYNGEERAKGNILERFSAQQFPDLHSELNLSSLELGDSALYFCASSVGQGAREQFFGPGTRLTVL.

This chain connects TRBV4-1 to TRBJ1-3, with unresolved D. Germline loops: CDR1 MGHRA, CDR2 YSYEKL. The CDR3 has 14 amino acids. Trimming removed 1 base at V and 1 base at J, with 5 bases between. DNA for the CDR3: TGCGCCAGCAGCCAAGCACAGTCTGGAAACACCATATATTTT. Protein sequence: CASSQAQSGNTIYF.

The V call is TRBV18, the J call TRBJ2-6; D not certain. There are 16 residues in the CDR3. Germline CDR1 is KGHSH and CDR2 is LQKENI. V lost 2 bases and J 0 bases, leaving 8 bases between the germline ends. The CDR3 sequence is CASSPAGLSGANVLTF. CDR3 bases: TGTGCCAGCTCACCAGCAGGCCTCTCTGGGGCCAACGTCCTGACTTTC.

The chain links TRBV4-3 to TRBJ2-1; TRBD2 aligns across 8 bases. There are 16 residues in the CDR3. In germline, CDR1 is LGHNA, CDR2 YSLEER. Trimming cost V 4 bases and J 6 bases; bases outside gene matches: 11. CDR3 in amino acids: CASSLQAGVLGNEQFF. In nucleotides, the CDR3 is TGCGCCAGCAGCCTACAAGCGGGGGTCCTGGGCAATGAGCAGTTCTTC.

This clone showed up just a few times. The V call is TRBV5-1, the J call TRBJ2-1, with TRBD2 identical over 13 bases. There are 16 residues in the CDR3. J was trimmed by 9 bases and V by 4 bases; bases with no gene match: 10. Germline V gives CDR1 SGHRS, CDR2 YFSETQ. This CDR3 is CASSPLTSGGSVEQFF. CDR3 in DNA: TGCGCCAGCAGCCCTTTGACTAGCGGGGGGTCTGTTGAGCAGTTCTTC.

The genes are TRBV2 and TRBJ1-1; 10 bases match TRBD1. J gave up 4 bases and V 6 bases, and 5 bases lay outside the gene matches. The CDR3 is 14 amino acids. The germline gives CDR1 SNHLY, CDR2 FYNNEI. CDR3 sequence (DNA): TGTGCCAGCAGACCTGACAGGGGGCTCACTGAAGCTTTCTTT. This encodes CASRPDRGLTEAFF.

The chain uses TRBV4-3 and TRBJ1-6; a possible D gene is TRBD1 (6 bases). The CDR3 runs to 13 residues. The germline V and J ends were trimmed by 1 base and 14 bases, with 12 bases remaining between them. Germline assignment: CDR1 LGHNA and CDR2 YSLEER. The CDR3 sequence is CASSQGAQGSLHF. DNA for the CDR3: TGCGCCAGCAGCCAAGGGGCACAGGGATCCCTCCACTTT.

The count of this clone is one. The V and J genes are TRBV19 and TRBJ2-3; possible D gene TRBD1, 5 bases. This CDR3 comprises 14 residues. Germline V gene lookup returns CDR1 LNHDA and CDR2 SQIVND (reference sequence). Trimming left V 5 bases short and J 1 base short, with 10 bases between. The CDR3, as DNA: TGTGCCAGTAGTTACGGCAGGGGCACAGATACGCAGTATTTT. It yields the protein CASSYGRGTDTQYF.

The V and J genes are TRBV9 and TRBJ2-5; 12 bases fit TRBD2. In germline, CDR1 is SGDLS, CDR2 YYNGEE. The junction had 5 bases not matched to a gene; V was cut back by 3 bases and J by 5 bases. The CDR3 is 15 residues long. DNA of the CDR3: TGTGCCAGCAGCGCCGGACTAGCGGGATATGAGACCCAGTACTTC. Translation: CASSAGLAGYETQYF.

This chain links TRBV6-2 or TRBV6-3 with TRBJ1-5; D not resolved. Trimming took off 5 bases at V and 7 bases at J, with 12 bases between the two ends. Germline loops: CDR1 MNHEY, CDR2 SVGEGT. This CDR3 is built from 13 residues. Here the CDR3 DNA reads TGTGCCAGCAGTCCCAGGTTCGGGCAGCCCCAGCATTTT. It is translated as CASSPRFGQPQHF.

The genes are TRBV3-1 (or the pseudogene TRBV3-2) and TRBJ2-1; D tentatively fits TRBD1 or TRBD2 (5 bases each). In germline, CDR1 is LGHDT, CDR2 YNNKEL (reference sequence). CDR3 size: 14 residues. V lost 7 bases and J 3 bases, leaving 13 bases between the germline ends. The CDR3 sequence is CASTLRGVYNEQFF. The CDR3 nucleotides read TGTGCCAGCACCTTAAGGGGAGTCTACAATGAGCAGTTCTTC.

This chain links TRBV5-1 with TRBJ1-3; TRBD1 aligns across 9 bases. Trimming cost V 0 bases and J 2 bases; bases outside gene matches: 6. The CDR3 covers 17 residues. Germline-derived CDR1 and CDR2 are SGHRS and YFSETQ. In DNA form, the CDR3 reads TGCGCCAGCAGCTTGGGAGACAGGGGGTTCACTGGAAACACCATATATTTT. Translated, it gives CASSLGDRGFTGNTIYF.

This chain joins TRBV5-1 and TRBJ2-6, with D perhaps TRBD1 (6 bases). CDR3 length: 16 residues. Germline CDR1 SGHRS, CDR2 YFSETQ. V dropped 1 base and J dropped 2 bases, with 10 bases sitting between them. CDR3 nucleotides: TGCGCCAGCAGCTTGACAGGGATTGCTGGGGCCAACGTCCTGACTTTC. This encodes CASSLTGIAGANVLTF.

This chain uses TRBV5-1 with TRBJ1-4; tentative D call: TRBD1 (5 bases). Trimming removed 4 bases at V and 8 bases at J, with 15 bases between. The V gene's germline CDR1 is SGHRS and CDR2 YFSETQ. There are 14 residues in the CDR3. The CDR3 is CASSPGPTGEKLFF. DNA of the CDR3: TGCGCCAGCAGCCCTGGCCCAACAGGAGAAAAACTGTTTTTT.

The chain uses TRBV25-1 and TRBJ2-7; D may be TRBD2 (6 bases). Trimming shortened V by 0 bases and J by 12 bases, and 15 bases separated the two germline ends. CDR1 and CDR2 from the germline V gene are MGHDK and SYGVNS. The CDR3 runs 13 residues. Written as DNA, the CDR3 is TGTGCCAGCAGTGAATATGGCGGGGAGGTTTGGTACTTC. As protein: CASSEYGGEVWYF.

V is TRBV11-1 and J is TRBJ2-4, with D uncertain. This CDR3 has 12 residues. Germline loops: CDR1 SGHAT, CDR2 FQDESV (reference sequence). Trimming left V 3 bases short and J 8 bases short, with 8 bases between. The CDR3 sequence: CASSFAYDIQYF. The CDR3 bases are TGTGCCAGCAGCTTCGCTTACGACATTCAGTACTTC.

The chain carries TRBV3-1 (or the pseudogene TRBV3-2) and TRBJ1-5, with 9 bases identical to TRBD1. J gave up 7 bases and V 1 base, and 2 bases lay outside the gene matches. The CDR3 extends over 14 amino acids. Germline CDR1 and CDR2: LGHDT and YNNKEL (reference sequence). CDR3 amino acids: CASSQGTGEQPQHF. In DNA form, the CDR3 reads TGTGCCAGCAGCCAAGGGACAGGGGAGCAGCCCCAGCATTTT.

This clone has at least ten counts. The rearrangement joins TRBV7-2 to TRBJ1-1, with no clear D. The germline V and J ends were trimmed by 3 bases and 7 bases, with 12 bases remaining between them. The germline V gene encodes CDR1 SGHTA and CDR2 FQGNSA. The CDR3 runs to 13 residues. CDR3 DNA sequence: TGTGCCAGCAGCTTGGTCACAGCGGGTGAAGCTTTCTTT. Its translation: CASSLVTAGEAFF.

The V gene is TRBV9, the J gene TRBJ2-1; 13 bases are shared with TRBD2. Trimming took 4 bases from V and 9 from J; bases not matched to a gene: 7. Per germline, CDR1 SGDLS and CDR2 YYNGEE. The CDR3 consists of 15 residues. CDR3 loop: CASSQLAGGFSEQFF. The CDR3 DNA is TGTGCCAGCAGCCAACTAGCGGGGGGGTTCAGTGAGCAGTTCTTC. The full variable domain, in which reference TRBV9 and TRBJ2-1 provide the parts outside the CDR3, is DSGVTQTPKHLITATGQRVTLRCSPRSGDLSVYWYQQSLDQGLQFLIQYYNGEERAKGNILERFSAQQFPDLHSELNLSSLELGDSALYFCASSQLAGGFSEQFFGPGTRLTVL.